This TCR beta chain was identified in a study of regulatory dendritic cells for organ transplantation. This clone has just one count. The ends lost 8 bases at V and 6 bases at J; junction bases unmatched: 8. CDR1 and CDR2 from the germline V gene are MNHEY and SVGAGI. CDR3 length: 14 residues. The repertoire was sequenced with immunoSEQ multiplex PCR; TCRdb's copy has only in-frame clones and lacks some. The table lists 25,000 to 30,000 clones, over 75% of them singletons. The receptor was isolated from a human donor in good health. The chain uses TRBV6-5 and TRBJ2-3, with 10 nucleotides matching TRBD2. The sequencing sample was made of memory CD4+ T cells from blood. Subset noted: CD45RO+ memory T cells. The CDR3 reads CASGTSESRDTQYF. DNA for the CDR3: TGTGCCAGCGGGACTAGCGAGAGTCGGGATACGCAGTATTTT.